This is a list of T cell receptor beta chains from one sample in a study of metastatic and nonmetastatic thyroid tumors. Through MiXCR, TCRdb re-clonotyped the PCR reads. The top ten hold about 3.3% of the sample, which has tens of thousands of clones, around a quarter seen once. The sample was blood. All receptors derive from a male donor with papillary thyroid cancer or a benign thyroid nodule (not recorded which). Some clones in this sample may be carry-over from other donors' samples. CDR3s include the opening cysteine and the closing phenylalanine or tryptophan. The order of the fields is D gene, J gene, V gene, clone size, CDR3 DNA, CDR3 protein. The D gene is left open where the match is weak. Only part of the rows carry a size: once, few, many, or a class if the clone is expanded.

>TRBD2|TRBJ2-1|TRBV20-1|NA
TGCAGTGCTAGAGTGATAGCGGGCTTTTGGTGTGAGCAGTTCTTC
CSARVIAGFWCEQFF
>TRBD1|TRBJ2-2|TRBV5-1|NA
TGCGCCAGCAGCTTGGAAGGCAGGGGGCTAGCCGGGGAGCTGTTTTTT
CASSLEGRGLAGELFF
>TRBD1|TRBJ2-7|TRBV5-5|NA
TGTGCCAGCAGCATCTCGGGACAGGGCTACGAGCAGTACTTC
CASSISGQGYEQYF
>NA|TRBJ2-2|TRBV7-2|many
TGTGCCAGCAGGGTGATTAGCGCGAACACCGGGGAGCTGTTTTTT
CASRVISANTGELFF
>TRBD2|TRBJ2-3|TRBV28|few
TGTGCCGGGGGGACTAGCCGGCACACAGATACGCAGTATTTT
CAGGTSRHTDTQYF
>NA|TRBJ1-2|TRBV9|once
TGTGCCAGCAGCGTAGGTTCGGCACACTATGGCTACACCTTC
CASSVGSAHYGYTF
>TRBD2|TRBJ2-1|TRBV19|NA
TGTGCCAGTAGTAGAGAGGCTAGCGGGTTATATGAGCAGTTCTTC
CASSREASGLYEQFF
>NA|TRBJ1-1|TRBV7-9|NA
TGTGCCAGCAGCGGACCGGGACAGAACACTGAAGCTTTCTTT
CASSGPGQNTEAFF
>TRBD1|TRBJ1-5|TRBV10-1|many
TGCGCCAGCAGTGCAGGGGGCTTTGGTCAGCCCCAGCATTTT
CASSAGGFGQPQHF
>TRBD2|TRBJ2-2|TRBV11-2|many
TGTGCCAGCAGCTTAAATCGTGCTAGCGGGAGGTGGAACACCGGGGAGCTGTTTTTT
CASSLNRASGRWNTGELFF
>NA|TRBJ1-1|TRBV13|NA
TGTGCCAGCAGCCCGAGGGGCACTGAGGCTTTCTTT
CASSPRGTEAFF
>NA|TRBJ1-2|TRBV18|many
TGTGCCAGCTCACCCCCCGGGACGTCTAACTATGGCTACACCTTC
CASSPPGTSNYGYTF
>NA|TRBJ2-1|TRBV12-5|NA
TGTGCTAGTGGTTTGGAAACTTCGGGGAAGCAGTTCTTC
CASGLETSGKQFF
>TRBD2|TRBJ2-1|TRBV6-1|many
TGTGCCAGCAGCCGGCGGGAGGCCTACAATGAGCAGTTCTTC
CASSRREAYNEQFF
>TRBD1|TRBJ1-2|TRBV12-3/TRBV12-4|medium-sized
TGTGCCAGCAGTCATACAGGGGGCGGTGGCTACACCTTC
CASSHTGGGGYTF
>NA|TRBJ2-1|TRBV19|many
TGTGCCAGTAGTATCGCGGGATTCTCCTCCTACAATGAGCAGTTCTTC
CASSIAGFSSYNEQFF
>TRBD1|TRBJ2-3|TRBV5-1|NA
TGCGCCAGCTCCAGGACAGGGGGCACAGATACGCAGTATTTT
CASSRTGGTDTQYF
>NA|TRBJ2-7|TRBV9|NA
TGTGCCAGCAGCGAGGGGGACGGAGACTACGAGCAGTACTTC
CASSEGDGDYEQYF
>NA|TRBJ1-6|TRBV12-3/TRBV12-4|medium-sized
TGTGCCAGCAGTTTAACCGGAGGAGGGCATTCACCCCTCCACTTT
CASSLTGGGHSPLHF
>NA|TRBJ1-6|TRBV5-1|many
TGCGCCAGCAGCGTGAGCTCCTATAATTCACCCCTCCACTTT
CASSVSSYNSPLHF
>NA|TRBJ2-7|TRBV28|few
TGTGCCAGCACCGCCGGGCGCGAGCAGTACTTC
CASTAGREQYF
>NA|TRBJ2-7|TRBV27|few
TGTGCCAGCAGAATAGGACAGGGAGGGATCTCGCCCTACGAGCAGTACTTC
CASRIGQGGISPYEQYF
>TRBD1|TRBJ2-7|TRBV12-3/TRBV12-4|few
TGTGCCAGCAGCTACAGGGGAGAGATCTACGAGCAGTACTTC
CASSYRGEIYEQYF
>NA|TRBJ1-1|TRBV9|many
TGTGCCAGCAGCTATACAGAGGCGAACACTGAAGCTTTCTTT
CASSYTEANTEAFF
>NA|TRBJ1-1|TRBV28|many
TGTGCCAGCAGTTCCCCAGTGGGAGGCGGGAACACTGAAGCTTTCTTT
CASSSPVGGGNTEAFF
>NA|TRBJ2-1|TRBV5-5|many
TGTGCCAGCAGCTTGATACTAAGAGCCTACAATGAGCAGTTCTTC
CASSLILRAYNEQFF
>NA|TRBJ1-6|TRBV7-8|NA
TGTGCCAGCAGCTTAAGCGCTGGGTCTGGGGATTCACCCCTCCACTTT
CASSLSAGSGDSPLHF
>NA|TRBJ2-7|TRBV6-1|few
TGTGCCAGCAGTTCCTCAGGGGTAACAGCCTACGAGCAGTACTTC
CASSSSGVTAYEQYF
>NA|TRBJ2-7|TRBV11-2|few
TGTGCCAGCAGCCACTACTACGAGCAGTACTTC
CASSHYYEQYF
>NA|TRBJ2-5|TRBV4-1|many
TGCGCCAGCAGCCAATGGGACTCCGAAGGGGAGACCCAGTACTTC
CASSQWDSEGETQYF
>NA|TRBJ1-2|TRBV10-1|many
TGCGCCAGCAACCGGACCGCGGAAGGCTACACCTTC
CASNRTAEGYTF
>NA|TRBJ2-1|TRBV2|NA
TGTGCCAGCAGTGATTCTAGCTCGCCGGGAGTCCGGATCTTC
CASSDSSSPGVRIF
>TRBD1|TRBJ1-2|TRBV19|medium-sized
TGTGCCAGTAGTATAGAAACAGGGGTGGAAGGCTACACCTTC
CASSIETGVEGYTF
>NA|TRBJ1-1|TRBV30|NA
TGTGCCTGTACCCTGGACAGTAACACTGAAGCTTTCTTT
CACTLDSNTEAFF
>NA|TRBJ2-7|TRBV30|NA
TGTGCCTGGAGAAAATTGACATGGTTTACGACCTACGAGCAGTACTTC
CAWRKLTWFTTYEQYF
>TRBD1|TRBJ1-1|TRBV4-1|NA
TGCGCCAGCAGCTTAAACCCGGGACAGGTGGTGAACACTGAAGCTTTCTTT
CASSLNPGQVVNTEAFF